This T cell receptor (beta chain) was documented in a study of T cell repertoires in cytomegalovirus infection. Turning to the study itself: Recently described HLA-C-restricted plus well-studied HLA-B-restricted CMV epitopes were used. In public TCR beta signatures, there were indications of both CMV infection and matching HLA type.

The trim removed 7 bases at V and 4 bases at J, leaving 5 bases unmatched. This CDR3 has 13 amino acids. Germline V CDR1 and CDR2: SGHAT, FQNNGV. Findings and caveats of the study: There were carriers of CMV plus the relevant HLA, and cumulative public TCR beta family frequency identified them. CMV-specific TCR beta clonotypes restricted by HLA-C were the ones dominating the ex vivo response.

TCRdb itself ran the reads through MiXCR, one entry per CDR3 protein. The data show 250,000 to 400,000 distinct CDR3 sequences, more than 20% seen once. As for this clonotype: Its antigen is unidentified.

The gene calls are TRBV11-2 and TRBJ2-3; 7 nucleotides line up with TRBD2. Sequenced here: cultured PBMCs, sampled from culture after CMV antigen stimulation. This receptor was identified in a human donor in good health (CMV status not recorded). Some clones in this sample may be carry-over from other donors' samples. The CDR3 is CASNQGGPDTQYF. The CDR3, as DNA: TGTGCCAGCAATCAGGGAGGGCCAGATACGCAGTATTTT.